Listed below are T cell receptor beta chains from one sample, sequenced in a study of blood T cell repertoires in COVID-19. Libraries were prepared by immunoSEQ multiplex PCR; TCRdb keeps only in-frame clonotypes and omits some of them. Found here are about 230,000 clones, roughly 82% of them singletons; the top ten hold 1.4%. The material sequenced was peripheral blood. All receptors come from a woman between 40 and 50 years old who had recovered from COVID-19. Each CDR3 is given with its conserved first and last residue. Fields, in order: J gene, D gene, CDR3 length, clone size, V gene, CDR3 protein, CDR3 DNA. The D gene is left open where the match is weak. The listing skips clone size in some rows; elsewhere it reads once, few, many or a size class.

>TRBJ2-7|TRBD1|13|.|TRBV20-1
CSASLGQGYEQYF
TGCAGTGCTAGTCTGGGACAGGGGTACGAGCAGTACTTC
>TRBJ1-4|TRBD1|16|.|TRBV28
CASSLDRGLGNEKLFF
TGTGCCAGCAGTCTGGACAGGGGGCTTGGTAATGAAAAACTGTTTTTT
>TRBJ1-6|.|16|.|TRBV27
CASSLSGGAMGSPLHF
TGTGCCAGCAGTTTATCGGGGGGGGCTATGGGTTCACCCCTCCACTTT
>TRBJ2-5|TRBD1|16|.|TRBV9
CASSPKGQGLQETQYF
TGTGCCAGCAGCCCAAAGGGACAGGGACTCCAAGAGACCCAGTACTTC
>TRBJ2-3|TRBD2|15|.|TRBV10-3
CAISDLAGSTDTQYF
TGTGCCATCAGTGACCTAGCGGGGAGCACAGATACGCAGTATTTT
>TRBJ1-2|TRBD1|14|.|TRBV10-2
CASKRGQGPYSYTF
TGCGCCAGCAAACGGGGACAGGGACCTTATAGCTACACCTTC
>TRBJ1-2|.|14|.|TRBV19
CASRTPRGDYGYTF
TGTGCCAGCCGCACCCCGCGGGGGGACTATGGCTACACCTTC
>TRBJ2-7|.|16|.|TRBV24-1
CATSDPEGDRGGEQYF
TGTGCCACCAGTGACCCTGAGGGGGATCGTGGGGGCGAGCAGTACTTC
>TRBJ1-1|TRBD1|14|.|TRBV15
CATSRGQGNTEAFF
TGTGCCACCAGCAGAGGACAGGGAAACACTGAAGCTTTCTTT
>TRBJ1-5|.|18|.|TRBV11-3
CASSLVGQGWDSNQPQHF
TGTGCCAGCAGCTTAGTAGGGCAGGGTTGGGATAGCAATCAGCCCCAGCATTTT
>TRBJ1-1|TRBD1|13|few|TRBV30
CATSRGRNTEAFF
TGTGCCACCTCCAGGGGGCGGAACACTGAAGCTTTCTTT
>TRBJ1-5|.|18|few|TRBV9
CASSVDRGAPYSNQPQHF
TGTGCCAGCAGCGTGGATCGGGGTGCTCCCTATAGCAATCAGCCCCAGCATTTT
>TRBJ1-2|.|14|.|TRBV19
CASTKGQGLYGYTF
TGTGCCAGTACCAAGGGCCAGGGTCTGTATGGCTACACCTTC
>TRBJ2-3|.|15|few|TRBV6-5
CASSYARLSTDTQYF
TGTGCCAGCAGTTACGCGCGACTAAGCACAGATACGCAGTATTTT
>TRBJ1-2|TRBD1|13|.|TRBV3-1/TRBV3-2
CASSQGQGHGYTF
TGTGCCAGCAGCCAGGGACAGGGGCATGGCTACACCTTC